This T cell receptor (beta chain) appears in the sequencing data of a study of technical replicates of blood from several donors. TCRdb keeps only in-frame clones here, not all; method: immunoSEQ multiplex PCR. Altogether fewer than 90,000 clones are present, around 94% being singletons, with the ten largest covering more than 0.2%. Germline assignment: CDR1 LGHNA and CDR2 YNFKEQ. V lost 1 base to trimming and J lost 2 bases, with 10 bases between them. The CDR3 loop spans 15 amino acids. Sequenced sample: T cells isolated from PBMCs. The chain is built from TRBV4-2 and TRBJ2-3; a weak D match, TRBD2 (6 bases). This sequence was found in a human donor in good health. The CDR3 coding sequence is TGTGCCAGCAGCCAAGCGGCGGGAAACACAGATACGCAGTATTTT. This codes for CASSQAAGNTDTQYF.